This passage covers 23 T cell receptor beta chains from one sample sequenced in a study of cytomegalovirus exposure and HLA in healthy donors. Primers for the PCR totalled 60 Vbeta and 13 Jbeta. Profiled with immunoSEQ multiplex PCR; TCRdb holds only in-frame clones, not every one. This repertoire shows approximately 190,000 clones, around 84% found once; its top ten account for roughly 1.6%. The sequencing sample was made of PBMCs. The receptor source for this set is a woman aged 18-29 years in good health and CMV-seronegative.

The chain couples TRBV4-1 to TRBJ1-2; 7 nucleotides align to TRBD1. This CDR3 spans 16 amino acids. Trimming took 1 base from V and 4 from J; bases not matched to a gene: 9. Germline V gives CDR1 MGHRA, CDR2 YSYEKL. The DNA of the CDR3 is TGCGCCAGCAGCCAAGCCGGGACAGACGCGGTCTATGGCTACACCTTC. This gives the protein CASSQAGTDAVYGYTF.

This clone was seen a single time. The chain carries TRBV28 and TRBJ1-2; unclear D gene. Looked up from germline, CDR1 is MDHEN and CDR2 is SYDVKM. Trimming cost V 8 bases and J 4 bases, with 20 bases left between them. The CDR3 loop spans 15 amino acids. CDR3: CASSAREGSIYGYTF. The CDR3 region has the DNA TGTGCCAGCTCCGCTCGGGAGGGTAGTATCTATGGCTACACCTTC.

This chain connects TRBV21-1 to TRBJ1-2. TRBV21-1 represents a pseudogene. CDR3 length: 19 residues. CDR3 protein: CASSKAPHTSDGSTGGYTF. DNA for the CDR3: TGTGCCAGCAGCAAAGCGCCCCACACTAGCGACGGATCAACGGGTGGCTACACCTTC.

The V gene is TRBV11-3, the J gene TRBJ2-1; 8 bases fit TRBD1. The germline V gene encodes CDR1 SGHNT and CDR2 YENEEA. The CDR3 is made up of 17 amino acids. The J segment lost 3 bases and the V segment lost 5 bases, leaving 12 bases of the junction unmatched. CDR3 DNA: TGTGCCAGCAGCACAACCTTGGACAGGGAAGACTACAATGAGCAGTTCTTC. It yields the protein CASSTTLDREDYNEQFF.

A note on this clone: As the CDR3 is not closed by the conserved phenylalanine or tryptophan, this likely results from a read error. The chain combines TRBV19 with TRBJ1-2; 8 bases match TRBD1. The CDR3 is 14 amino acids. The V and J ends lost 4 bases and 7 bases, in that order; junction bases with no gene match: 8. CDR1 is LNHDA, CDR2 SQIVND, per germline (reference sequence). The CDR3 protein is CASSTGGAEGGYTL. CDR3 bases: TGTGCCAGTAGTACAGGGGGCGCTGAAGGTGGCTACACCCTC.

The chain links TRBV19 to TRBJ2-4; 7 positions match TRBD2. The CDR3 extends over 16 amino acids. CDR1 is LNHDA, CDR2 SQIVND, per germline (reference sequence). V shed 3 bases, J shed 0 bases, and the junction held 5 bases outside the gene matches. The CDR3 loop reads CASSMASGLAKNIQYF. The CDR3 DNA is TGTGCCAGTAGTATGGCTAGCGGATTAGCCAAAAACATTCAGTACTTC. The full variable domain, completed using reference TRBV19 and TRBJ2-4, is DGGITQSPKYLFRKEGQNVTLSCEQNLNHDAMYWYRQDPGQGLRLIYYSQIVNDFQKGDIAEGYSVSREKKESFPLTVTSAQKNPTAFYLCASSMASGLAKNIQYFGAGTRLSVL.

A few counts support this clone. The chain uses TRBV7-6 and TRBJ2-2, with 8 bases that match TRBD1. The trim removed 4 bases at V and 7 bases at J, leaving 17 bases unmatched. This CDR3 region has 18 residues. The V gene's germline CDR1 is SGHVS and CDR2 FNYEAQ. CDR3 sequence reads: CASSSQVPDRVSIGELFF. The CDR3 DNA reads TGTGCCAGCAGCTCCCAGGTCCCGGACAGGGTTTCGATCGGGGAGCTGTTTTTT.

This clone has only one observation. V gene TRBV10-3 combines with J gene TRBJ2-1; 12 nucleotides line up with TRBD2. The V gene's germline CDR1 is ENHRY and CDR2 SYGVKD. J was trimmed by 6 bases and V by 5 bases; bases with no gene match: 17. The CDR3 contains 19 residues. CDR3 DNA: TGTGCCATCAGTCCTCGACTAGCGGGAGCAGTGTTTTCTAGCAATGAGCAGTTCTTC. Translation: CAISPRLAGAVFSSNEQFF.

The rearrangement joins TRBV6-5 to TRBJ2-1; 10 positions match TRBD2. CDR1 and CDR2 (germline): MNHEY, SVGAGI. The V and J ends lost 4 bases and 1 base, in that order; junction bases with no gene match: 1. The CDR3 has 15 residues. The CDR3 region has the DNA TGTGCCAGCAGTTTGGGACTAGCGTCCTACAATGAGCAGTTCTTC. This encodes CASSLGLASYNEQFF.

The chain carries TRBV7-2 and TRBJ2-3, with 7 bases that match TRBD2. The CDR3 extends over 19 amino acids. With V trimmed by 1 base and J by 2 bases, 15 bases remained unmatched. Looked up from germline, CDR1 is SGHTA and CDR2 is FQGNSA. The CDR3 loop reads CASSLDGGWAGVPTDTQYF. The CDR3 coding sequence is TGTGCCAGCAGCTTAGACGGGGGGTGGGCGGGAGTTCCCACAGATACGCAGTATTTT.

This chain links TRBV4-2 with TRBJ2-5; 7 bases match TRBD2. Per the germline V gene, CDR1 is LGHNA and CDR2 is YNFKEQ. Trimming at V came to 0 bases and at J to 2 bases, leaving 12 bases not matched to a gene. This CDR3 has 18 amino acids. The CDR3 bases are TGTGCCAGCAGCCAAGAGTTACAGGCGGGGGTCGCGCAAGAGACCCAGTACTTC. It translates to CASSQELQAGVAQETQYF.

V and J are TRBV19 and TRBJ2-5; D perhaps matches TRBD2 (6 bases). The germline V and J ends were trimmed by 6 bases and 4 bases, with 21 bases remaining between them. CDR3 size: 16 residues. From germline, CDR1 is LNHDA and CDR2 SQIVND (reference sequence). CDR3 sequence (DNA): TGTGCCAGTAGACCCCAGGGACTGTTAAACCGAGAGACCCAGTACTTC. It encodes CASRPQGLLNRETQYF.

The rearrangement uses TRBV7-2 and TRBJ2-1, with a possible D match to TRBD2 (6 bases). Trimming pared 1 base from V and 10 bases from J, leaving 8 bases between. This CDR3 contains 12 residues. Germline CDR1 SGHTA, CDR2 FQGNSA. In nucleotides, the CDR3 is TGTGCCAGCAGCTTAGGGGGAGGCGAGCAGTTCTTC. Protein product: CASSLGGGEQFF.

The V call is TRBV10-3, the J call TRBJ2-5, with D possibly being TRBD2 (7 bases). This CDR3 has 13 residues. The V gene lost 4 bases and the J gene lost 4 bases, with 10 bases spanning the gap. Germline CDR1 and CDR2: ENHRY and SYGVKD. This CDR3 is CAISARGGETQYF. In DNA, the CDR3 is TGTGCCATCAGTGCAAGGGGGGGAGAGACCCAGTACTTC.

This clone was detected only a few times. This rearrangement joins TRBV4-3 to TRBJ2-7; 9 bases are shared with TRBD2. Germline CDR1 is LGHNA and CDR2 is YSLEER. The CDR3 extends over 17 amino acids. Trimming removed 0 bases from V and 5 bases from J; junction bases left unmatched: 11. The CDR3 loop reads CASSQERRVAGENEQYF. In DNA, the CDR3 is TGCGCCAGCAGCCAAGAGAGGAGAGTAGCGGGAGAGAACGAGCAGTACTTC.

This clone was picked up one time. One end of the junction fails to match germline, which may point to a read error. Other DNA sequences in the same sample also yield this CDR3. The chain couples TRBV6-5 to TRBJ1-1; TRBD1 agrees at 9 bases. Germline V CDR1 and CDR2: MNHEY, SVGAGI. The CDR3 totals 14 residues. The CDR3 loop reads CASSHKQGATEAFF. The CDR3 DNA reads TGCGCCAGCAGTCATAAACAGGGGGCTACTGAAGCTTTCTTT.

The V and J genes are TRBV6-1 and TRBJ1-5; D remains ambiguous. CDR1 and CDR2 (germline): MNHNS, SASEGT. V was trimmed by 0 bases and J by 6 bases, leaving 12 bases between them. The CDR3 contains 15 residues. The CDR3 DNA reads TGTGCCAGCAGTGAAGCTTTGGGAGGAGGTCAGCCCCAGCATTTT. Protein product: CASSEALGGGQPQHF.

The J gene is TRBJ2-1, the V gene TRBV6-5; 11 bases are shared with TRBD2. V lost 2 bases, J lost 3 bases, and 3 bases stayed unmatched. The CDR3 runs 16 residues. The germline CDR1 and CDR2 sequences are MNHEY and SVGAGI. CDR3 DNA sequence: TGTGCCAGCAGTTACCCTAGCGGGAGGAACTACAATGAGCAGTTCTTC. The encoded protein is CASSYPSGRNYNEQFF.

V gene TRBV7-9 combines with J gene TRBJ2-1, with D unclear. The CDR3 consists of 15 residues. CDR1 and CDR2 (germline): SEHNR, FQNEAQ (reference sequence). Trimming stripped 2 bases from V and 4 bases from J, with 12 bases between. CDR3 loop: CASSLREDSYNEQFF. CDR3 DNA sequence: TGTGCCAGCAGCTTACGTGAAGACTCTTACAATGAGCAGTTCTTC.

The rearrangement links TRBV27 to TRBJ2-7; no firm D call. The CDR3 has 11 residues. Trimming removed 8 bases from V and 3 bases from J, with 8 bases in between. Germline V gene lookup returns CDR1 MNHEY and CDR2 SMNVEV (reference sequence). CDR3 DNA sequence: TGTGCCAGCGGAGCAGTCTACGAGCAGTACTTC. It encodes CASGAVYEQYF.

V is TRBV4-1 and J is TRBJ2-1; D is uncertain. Trimming left V 2 bases short and J 0 bases short, with 11 bases between. Germline CDR1 and CDR2: MGHRA and YSYEKL. The CDR3 contains 16 residues. This CDR3 is CASSQYGLGSYNEQFF. In DNA, the CDR3 is TGCGCCAGCAGCCAATATGGGCTTGGCTCCTACAATGAGCAGTTCTTC.

The rearrangement links TRBV6-1 to TRBJ2-7; no clear D. Germline assignment: CDR1 MNHNS and CDR2 SASEGT. The CDR3 loop spans 12 amino acids. With 5 bases removed from V and 2 bases from J, the gap between germline ends came to 7 bases. This CDR3 is CASSSTTYEQYF. For the CDR3, the DNA is TGTGCCAGCAGTTCGACAACCTACGAGCAGTACTTC.

V gene TRBV9 combines with J gene TRBJ2-1; tentatively, D is TRBD2 (6 bases). Trimming removed 8 bases from V and 8 bases from J, with 20 bases in between. Germline lookup yields CDR1 SGDLS and CDR2 YYNGEE. CDR3 length equals 14 residues. The CDR3 region has the DNA TGTGCCAGTTGCGGGACGTCGGGTGTGGATGAGCAGTTCTTC. Amino acids: CASCGTSGVDEQFF.